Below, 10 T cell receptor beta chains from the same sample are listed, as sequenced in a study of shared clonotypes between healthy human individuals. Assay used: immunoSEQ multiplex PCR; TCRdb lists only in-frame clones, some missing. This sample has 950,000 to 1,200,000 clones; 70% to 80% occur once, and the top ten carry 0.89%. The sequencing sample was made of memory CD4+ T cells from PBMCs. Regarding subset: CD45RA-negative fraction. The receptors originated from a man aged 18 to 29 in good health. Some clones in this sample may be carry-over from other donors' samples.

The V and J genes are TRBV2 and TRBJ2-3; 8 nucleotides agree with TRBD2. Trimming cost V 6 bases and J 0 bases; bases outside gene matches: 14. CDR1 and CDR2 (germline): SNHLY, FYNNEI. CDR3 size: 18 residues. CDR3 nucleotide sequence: TGTGCCAGCAGCCTGAGGAGCGGGAGAGCCGAAAGCACAGATACGCAGTATTTT. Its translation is CASSLRSGRAESTDTQYF.

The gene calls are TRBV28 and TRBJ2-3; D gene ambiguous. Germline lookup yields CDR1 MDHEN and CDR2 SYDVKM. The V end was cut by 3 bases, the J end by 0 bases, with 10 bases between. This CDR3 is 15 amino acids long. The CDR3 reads CASSLDPPSTDTQYF. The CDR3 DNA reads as TGTGCCAGCAGTTTGGACCCTCCTAGCACAGATACGCAGTATTTT.

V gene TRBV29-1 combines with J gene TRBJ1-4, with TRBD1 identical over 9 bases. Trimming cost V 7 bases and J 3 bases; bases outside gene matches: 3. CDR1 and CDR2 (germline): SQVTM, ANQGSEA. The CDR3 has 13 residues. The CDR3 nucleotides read TGCAGCGCAACAGGGGGCCCTAATGAAAAACTGTTTTTT. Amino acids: CSATGGPNEKLFF. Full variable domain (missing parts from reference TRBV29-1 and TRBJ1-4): SAVISQKPSRDICQRGTSLTIQCQVDSQVTMMFWYRQQPGQSLTLIATANQGSEATYESGFVIDKFPISRPNLTFSTLTVSNMSPEDSSIYLCSATGGPNEKLFFGSGTQLSVL.

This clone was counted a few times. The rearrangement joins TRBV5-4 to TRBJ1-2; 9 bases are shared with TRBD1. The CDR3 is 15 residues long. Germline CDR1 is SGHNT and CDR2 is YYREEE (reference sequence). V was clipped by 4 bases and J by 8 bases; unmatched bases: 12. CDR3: CASSARTGDLWGYTF. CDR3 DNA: TGTGCCAGCAGCGCCAGGACAGGGGACCTTTGGGGCTACACCTTC.

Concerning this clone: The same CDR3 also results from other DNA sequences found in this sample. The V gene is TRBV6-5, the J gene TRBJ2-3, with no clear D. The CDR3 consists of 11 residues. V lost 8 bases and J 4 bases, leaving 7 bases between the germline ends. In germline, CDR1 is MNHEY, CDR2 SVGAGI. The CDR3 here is CASRRADTQYF. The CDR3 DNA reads TGTGCCAGCCGCCGGGCAGATACGCAGTATTTT.

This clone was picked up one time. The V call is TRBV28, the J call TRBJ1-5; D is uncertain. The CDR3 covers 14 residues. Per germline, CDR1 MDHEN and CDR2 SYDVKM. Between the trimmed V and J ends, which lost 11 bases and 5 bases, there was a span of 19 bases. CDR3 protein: CAVPAGRSDQPQHF. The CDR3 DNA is TGTGCCGTCCCGGCGGGGAGGTCAGATCAGCCCCAGCATTTT.

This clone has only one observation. CDR3 nucleotides: TGTGCCAGCTCCAAGCAGACAGGGGTTTATTCCTCTGGGGCCAACGTCCTGACTTTC. As protein: CASSKQTGVYSSGANVLTF. This chain links TRBV18 with TRBJ2-6; the match to TRBD1 covers 8 bases. Germline V CDR1 and CDR2: KGHSH, LQKENI. CDR3 length: 19 residues. V dropped 6 bases and J dropped 0; count of bases not matched to a gene: 13.

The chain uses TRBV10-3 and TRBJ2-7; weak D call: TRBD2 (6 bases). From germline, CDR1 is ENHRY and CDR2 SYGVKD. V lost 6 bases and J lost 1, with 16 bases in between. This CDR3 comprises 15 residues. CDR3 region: CAISGRREWSYEQYF. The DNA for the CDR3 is TGTGCCATCAGCGGCCGTCGGGAGTGGTCCTACGAGCAGTACTTC.

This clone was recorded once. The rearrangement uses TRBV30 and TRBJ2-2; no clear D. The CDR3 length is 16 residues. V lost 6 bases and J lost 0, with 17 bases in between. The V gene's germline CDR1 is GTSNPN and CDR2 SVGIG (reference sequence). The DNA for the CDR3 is TGTGCCTGCCACATGGGTGAGGCCCCGAACACCGGGGAGCTGTTTTTT. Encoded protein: CACHMGEAPNTGELFF.

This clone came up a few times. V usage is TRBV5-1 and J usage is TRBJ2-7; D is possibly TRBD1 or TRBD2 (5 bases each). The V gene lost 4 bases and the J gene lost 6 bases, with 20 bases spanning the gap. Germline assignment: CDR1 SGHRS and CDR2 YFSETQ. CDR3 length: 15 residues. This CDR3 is CASSPDFGAVAEQYF. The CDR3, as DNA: TGCGCCAGCAGCCCCGATTTCGGGGCCGTCGCCGAGCAGTACTTC. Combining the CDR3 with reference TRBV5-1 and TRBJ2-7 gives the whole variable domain KAGVTQTPRYLIKTRGQQVTLSCSPISGHRSVSWYQQTPGQGLQFLFEYFSETQRNKGNFPGRFSGRQFSNSRSEMNVSTLELGDSALYLCASSPDFGAVAEQYFGPGTRLTVT.